Detailed here is one T cell receptor (beta chain). Its antigen is currently unknown. This entry belongs to a study of post-analysis software for immune sequencing data. The overall study: In terms of disease course, relapsing-remitting, secondary progressive and progressive-relapsing multiple sclerosis were included. The study's findings and limits: Significantly lower normalized Chao1 diversity was found in patients with multiple sclerosis relative to controls. Higher frequency in patients than in controls was seen for about five TRBV segments, with TRBV5-6, TRBV5-1 and TRBV20-1 among them. F measure clustering grouped samples strongly by preparation batch.

Unique-molecular-identifier-tagged TCR beta cDNA libraries were used. There were roughly 0.95 to 11 million T cells, and approximately 480,000 cDNA molecules came from them. TCRdb reprocessed the PCR reads via MiXCR and lists one record per CDR3 protein. The table includes some 450,000 distinct CDR3 sequences, around 40% detected once. The CDR3 contains 13 residues. V lost 4 bases, J lost 0 bases, and 9 bases lay in between. Germline CDR1 and CDR2: DFQATT and SNEGSKA (reference sequence). This chain links TRBV20-1 with TRBJ1-1; a possible D gene is TRBD1 (6 bases). Material for sequencing was blood. The sequence was collected from a girl between 10 and 17 years old with multiple sclerosis. The CDR3 reads CSAKDRLNTEAFF. For the CDR3, the DNA is TGCAGTGCTAAGGACAGACTGAACACTGAAGCTTTCTTT.